This entry features one TCR beta chain sequence. This clonotype showed up many times. No cognate antigen has been identified for it. One base away there is no much larger clone; base qualities are not given. Graves' hyperthyroidism was defined as stable when no progression to ophthalmopathy occurred over 18 months of follow-up. Hyperthyroidism patients were newly diagnosed, with disease duration under 2 months, and aged 18 to 65 years. Patients with uncontrolled infections, other autoimmune diseases, pregnancy or lactation were excluded. Diagnoses relied on clinical symptoms, serum thyroxine and TRAb, thyroid ultrasound and orbital computed tomography. PBMCs were separated from 8 to 10 ml of fresh peripheral blood using Ficoll-Paque density gradient centrifugation. Trizol reagent was used to extract total RNA, and RNA quality was then checked on an Agilent 2100 Bioanalyzer. V is cut by 0 bases and J by 2 bases, and the space between the germline ends is 17 bases. As encoded in the germline V gene (reference sequence), CDR1 is MNHNY while CDR2 is SVGAGI. CDR3 length: 18 amino acids, cysteine to phenylalanine. Only the CDR3 part of the read is kept: 54 bases, read in frame from the first base.

These data come from a study of T cells in Graves' hyperthyroidism and ophthalmopathy (dated by TCRdb to about 2019). General notes on the study: Peripheral blood was collected at initial diagnosis, before any treatment. TCR V-J signatures able to tell the groups apart were searched for in a discovery cohort of 95 or so patients, of whom more than 40 had Graves' ophthalmopathy and roughly 58 had stable Graves' hyperthyroidism. Prospective prediction of ophthalmopathy was tested in an independent validation cohort of 18 to 20 hyperthyroidism patients and roughly 16 patients who later progressed to ophthalmopathy. The roughly 90 discovery patients were divided at random into training and test sets in a 7:3 ratio. Thyroid tissue and blood T-cell repertoires from six Graves' hyperthyroidism patients were also compared in the study. After blood sampling, hyperthyroidism patients were treated with methimazole at a starting dose of 30 mg daily, and ophthalmopathy patients were treated with high-dose intravenous methylprednisolone. The paper reports TCR Vbeta CDR3 sequencing of about 140 peripheral blood samples: around 41 ophthalmopathy, some 80 hyperthyroidism and around 17 progressor patients.

Broader findings and caveats from the paper: Ophthalmopathy was separated from stable hyperthyroidism by a 13 V-J signature model, with about 88% sensitivity and just over 81% specificity obtained in cross-validation and 80%/75% obtained in testing. Blood samples also contained most of the expanded thyroid clonotypes (frequency above 0.001), which suggests that blood repertoires may reflect thyroid immune responses. During validation, the model predicted progression to ophthalmopathy a median of approximately 7 months ahead of onset, with approximately 71% sensitivity and more than 72% specificity. No statistical method was used to fix the sample size in advance, and group allocation was not hidden from the investigators.

TCR beta CDR3 regions were amplified from RNA transcripts. The first round of RT-PCR for the TCR CDR3 was performed with the HTBI primer set and the Qiagen OneStep RT-PCR kit. A second multiplex PCR round built the libraries, followed by size selection and purification. The libraries were sequenced on an Illumina HiSeq2000 using paired-end 100 bp reads. On the authors' methods: Raw data were processed with SOAPnuke, discarding reads with adapters, uncalled bases, mean Phred below 15, or no exact constant-primer or identifier match. High-quality paired reads were merged with COPE v1.2.5, and unique nucleotide sequences were defined as clonotypes. Clonotypes were aligned to IMGT TRBV, TRBD and TRBJ reference segments using MiTCR v1.1. The analysis was restricted to V-J combinations with a frequency above 0.0001, which together covered roughly 99% of the repertoires. A TCS score was defined as the ratio between F50 (clonal expansion) and ExV (chaos), using BLOSUM62-based TCRdist between CDR3 peptides within each V-J. Welch's t-statistics and random forest reduced 450 to 600 V-J features to roughly 13, which were used in a naive Bayes classifier (R e1071). The public reads were reanalyzed by TCRdb: fastp trimming at Q25, MiXCR alignment, in-frame beta chains only. Entries are consolidated by CDR3 protein sequence, retaining the most common genes and DNA. These V and J calls derive from TCRdb rather than the authors' analysis. Counted in this sample were roughly 660,000 distinct CDR3 sequences; 17% of them appeared once. The biggest ten clones account for around 15% of the sample.

The sequence was obtained from a man in his fifties with Graves' hyperthyroidism. The chain was built from TRBV6-6 and TRBJ2-1; 5 matching bases give a weak D call of TRBD2. Sequencing was carried out using blood. The DNA is as follows: TGTGCCAGCAGTTACTCGAATCCGGCGGAGGCCCCCTACAATGAGCAGTTCTTC. Its product reads: CASSYSNPAEAPYNEQFF.